A single sample gave rise to the 14 T cell receptor beta chains below, sequenced in a study of human T cells and chemical hapten exposure. Described time point: patch test 3, about 24 weeks after DPC sensitization. Treatment defined: therapeutic diphenylcyclopropenone sensitization with weekly scalp DPC. In TCRdb, the RACE reads were re-called with MiXCR into one record per CDR3 protein. The sample includes roughly 200,000 distinct CDR3 sequences, approximately 24% seen only once; the top ten take 2% to 2.5%. The specimen comprised whole blood, sampled in connection with sensitization to the hapten diphenylcyclopropenone (DPC). Receptors were obtained from a woman between 40 and 50 years old with alopecia areata. Some clones in this sample may be carry-over from other donors' samples.

The chain carries TRBV14 and TRBJ2-7; a possible D gene is TRBD1 (5 bases). V was clipped by 5 bases and J by 3 bases, with 20 bases between them. CDR1 and CDR2 from the germline V gene are SGHDN and FVKESK. CDR3 length: 16 residues. The CDR3 DNA is TGTGCCAGCAGCTCCCTTTGGCAGGGCGGAAGCTACGAGCAGTACTTC. This sequence encodes CASSSLWQGGSYEQYF. The entire variable domain, with the rest obtained from reference TRBV14 and TRBJ2-7, is as follows: EAGVTQFPSHSVIEKGQTVTLRCDPISGHDNLYWYRRVMGKEIKFLLHFVKESKQDESGMPNNRFLAERTGGTYSTLKVQPAELEDSGVYFCASSSLWQGGSYEQYFGPGTRLTVT.

The V call is TRBV3-1, the J call TRBJ1-5; a possible D gene is TRBD1 (6 bases). V lost 4 bases and J lost 5, with 18 bases in between. The V gene's germline CDR1 is LGHDT and CDR2 YNNKEL (reference sequence). This CDR3 spans 16 amino acids. CDR3 sequence: CASSPPNRVPDQPQHF. The CDR3 nucleotides read TGTGCCAGCAGCCCTCCGAACAGGGTTCCCGATCAGCCCCAGCATTTT.

This clonotype appeared a few times. This chain links TRBV3-1 with TRBJ2-3, with 8 bases lining up with TRBD1. The ends lost 0 bases at V and 4 bases at J; junction bases unmatched: 9. CDR1 is LGHDT and CDR2 is YNNKEL in the germline V gene (reference sequence). The CDR3 contains 17 residues. This CDR3 is CASSQDLRPGGSDTQYF. The CDR3 region has the DNA TGTGCCAGCAGCCAAGATTTGAGGCCAGGGGGCTCAGATACGCAGTATTTT.

This clonotype was seen at least ten times. V gene TRBV7-9 combines with J gene TRBJ2-7; 8 positions match TRBD2. Germline CDR1 is SEHNR and CDR2 is FQNEAQ (reference sequence). The CDR3 runs to 15 residues. The trim removed 4 bases at V and 3 bases at J, leaving 8 bases unmatched. The CDR3 DNA follows: TGTGCCAGCAGCTCCACGAGCGGGGGTTTCTACGAGCAGTACTTC. Protein product: CASSSTSGGFYEQYF.

The chain is built from TRBV6-1 and TRBJ2-1; 15 nucleotides agree with TRBD2. Germline V lookup: CDR1 MNHNS, CDR2 SASEGT. The CDR3 runs to 13 residues. After removal of 9 bases from V and 8 bases from J, the junction contained 2 bases not matched to a gene. The CDR3 nucleotides read TGTGCCAGTGGACTAGCGGGAGGGGATGAGCAGTTCTTC. Residues: CASGLAGGDEQFF.

This clonotype was detected only a few times. The chain combines TRBV10-3 with TRBJ1-4; D gene ambiguous. The V gene lost 4 bases and the J gene lost 5 bases, with 5 bases spanning the gap. The CDR3 sequence is 12 residues long. Germline V gene sequence: CDR1 ENHRY, CDR2 SYGVKD. As DNA, the CDR3 is TGTGCCATCAGTGCGGAAAATGAAAAACTGTTTTTT. Translation gives CAISAENEKLFF.

The V gene is TRBV6-2 or TRBV6-3, the J gene TRBJ2-3, with 7 bases matching TRBD2. Germline V lookup: CDR1 MNHEY, CDR2 SVGEGT. Unmatched junction bases numbered 10, after V lost 4 bases and J lost 3 bases. The CDR3 spans 16 residues. CDR3 amino acids: CASSSGWGGSTDTQYF. In DNA, the CDR3 is TGTGCCAGCAGTTCCGGTTGGGGAGGGAGTACAGATACGCAGTATTTT.

This chain connects TRBV5-6 to TRBJ2-2; tentative D call: TRBD1 (7 bases). Germline V gene sequence: CDR1 SGHDT, CDR2 YYEEEE. V was trimmed by 2 bases and J by 4 bases, leaving 15 bases between them. The CDR3 consists of 16 residues. The CDR3 is CASSLGGGLATGELFF. CDR3 DNA sequence: TGTGCCAGCAGCTTAGGAGGGGGCCTAGCCACCGGGGAGCTGTTTTTT.

The chain employs TRBV27 and TRBJ2-7; 8 bases are a match to TRBD1. This CDR3 is 14 amino acids long. CDR1 and CDR2 (germline): MNHEY, SMNVEV (reference sequence). V shed 4 bases and J 2 bases; nucleotides not matched to a gene: 4. CDR3 sequence (DNA): TGTGCCAGCAGTTCCCGGGGACAGGCCTACGAGCAGTACTTC. Its translation is CASSSRGQAYEQYF.

The chain combines TRBV27 with TRBJ2-7; 7 bases are a match to TRBD1. This CDR3 is 14 amino acids long. Germline-derived CDR1 and CDR2 are MNHEY and SMNVEV (reference sequence). The V and J ends lost 5 bases and 6 bases, in that order; junction bases with no gene match: 10. The DNA of the CDR3 is TGTGCCAGCAGTCTCAGACAGGGAGCGGTCGAGCAGTACTTC. This translates into CASSLRQGAVEQYF.

The chain combines TRBV29-1 with TRBJ2-1; 10 bases are shared with TRBD2. Germline V gene sequence: CDR1 SQVTM, CDR2 ANQGSEA. CDR3 size: 14 residues. Trimming cost V 8 bases and J 4 bases; bases outside gene matches: 8. CDR3 residues: CSIRLAGKYNEQFF. CDR3 DNA: TGCAGCATCAGACTAGCGGGTAAATACAATGAGCAGTTCTTC.

V is TRBV12-3 or TRBV12-4 and J is TRBJ1-3; tentatively, D is TRBD1 (5 bases). Deletions cut 4 bases from V and 5 bases from J, with 6 bases between. This CDR3 spans 12 amino acids. The CDR3 region is CASSWGRNTIYF. CDR3 sequence (DNA): TGTGCCAGCAGTTGGGGCAGAAACACCATATATTTT.

This clonotype has a handful of counts. This chain links TRBV18 with TRBJ2-5; D gene uncertain. This CDR3 is built from 14 residues. V was trimmed by 1 base and J by 6 bases, leaving 12 bases between them. From germline, CDR1 is KGHSH and CDR2 LQKENI. Here the CDR3 DNA reads TGTGCCAGCTCACCACAAAGGGAAATACAGACCCAGTACTTC. Its translation is CASSPQREIQTQYF. Complete variable domain (other parts from reference TRBV18 and TRBJ2-5): NAGVMQNPRHLVRRRGQEARLRCSPMKGHSHVYWYRQLPEEGLKFMVYLQKENIIDESGMPKERFSAEFPKEGPSILRIQQVVRGDSAAYFCASSPQREIQTQYFGPGTRLLVL.

The gene calls are TRBV28 and TRBJ2-7, with D uncertain. From germline, CDR1 is MDHEN and CDR2 SYDVKM. V gave up 6 bases and J gave up 5 bases, with 8 bases separating them. This CDR3 is built from 11 residues. The CDR3 DNA reads as TGTGCCAGCAGGGCCTTGGACGAGCAGTACTTC. Protein sequence: CASRALDEQYF.